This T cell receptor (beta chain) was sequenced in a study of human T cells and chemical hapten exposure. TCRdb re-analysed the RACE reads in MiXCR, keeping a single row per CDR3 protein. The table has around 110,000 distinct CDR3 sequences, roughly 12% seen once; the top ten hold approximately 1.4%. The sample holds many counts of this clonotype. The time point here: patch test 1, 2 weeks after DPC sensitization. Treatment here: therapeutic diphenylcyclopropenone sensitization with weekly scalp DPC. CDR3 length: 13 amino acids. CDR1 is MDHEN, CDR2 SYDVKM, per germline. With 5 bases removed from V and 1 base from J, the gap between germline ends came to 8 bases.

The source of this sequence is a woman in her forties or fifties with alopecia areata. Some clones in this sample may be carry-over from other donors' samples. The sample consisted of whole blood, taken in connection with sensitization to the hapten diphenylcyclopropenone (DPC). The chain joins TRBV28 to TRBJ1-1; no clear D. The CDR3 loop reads CASSTGPNTEAFF. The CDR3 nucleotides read TGTGCCAGCAGTACGGGCCCGAACACTGAAGCTTTCTTT.